This is a list of T cell receptor beta chains from one sample in a study of breast tumors, draining lymph nodes, adjacent tissues. TCRdb reanalysed the multiplex PCR reads using MiXCR and keeps one entry per CDR3 protein. The repertoire consists of more than 100,000 distinct CDR3 sequences, with 20% to 25% occurring once and the leading ten covering roughly 2.7%. Sequenced sample: axillary lymph node tissue. The receptors here all came from a female donor with breast cancer. Some clones in this sample may be carry-over from other donors' samples. CDR3s include the opening cysteine and the closing phenylalanine or tryptophan. The D gene is left open where the match is weak. Clone size is not always given. Where it is, it says once, few, many or a class for expanded clones.

many	TRBV29-1	TRBJ2-7	-	TGCAGCGTTACCCGGGGGATGGACGAGCAGTACTTC	CSVTRGMDEQYF
many	TRBV30	TRBJ2-3	-	TGTGCCTGGGATAGGGGCACAGATACGCAGTATTTT	CAWDRGTDTQYF
many	TRBV6-2/TRBV6-3	TRBJ2-2	-	TGTGCCAGCAGTTCCATAAGAGACACCGGGGAGCTGTTTTTT	CASSSIRDTGELFF
many	TRBV19	TRBJ2-7	TRBD2	TGTGCCAGTAGTGCACAGCGGGACTCCTACGAGCAGTACTTC	CASSAQRDSYEQYF
-	TRBV18	TRBJ2-5	-	TGTGCCAGCTCACCAACAGAGGGTATCCAAGAGACCCAGTACTTC	CASSPTEGIQETQYF
-	TRBV28	TRBJ2-1	-	TGTGCCAGTGCGATTGGCCGGTCCTACAATGAGCAGTTCTTC	CASAIGRSYNEQFF
many	TRBV19	TRBJ2-2	TRBD1	TGTGCCAGTAGGCCGGGACAGGGATACACCGGGGAGCTGTTTTTT	CASRPGQGYTGELFF
few	TRBV12-3/TRBV12-4	TRBJ1-5	-	TGTGCCAGCAGTTTCAGGGGTATAGGCAATCAGCCCCAGCATTTT	CASSFRGIGNQPQHF
-	TRBV25-1	TRBJ2-5	TRBD1	TGTGCCAGCAGTGCGGCGGGACAGGGAGATGAGACCCAGTACTTC	CASSAAGQGDETQYF
few	TRBV19	TRBJ2-1	TRBD2	TGTGCCAGTAGTCGCGCCAGCGGGAGGACCTACAATGAGCAGTTCTTC	CASSRASGRTYNEQFF
many	TRBV6-2/TRBV6-3	TRBJ2-3	-	TGTGCCAGCAGGACGGGACTCCACACAGATACGCAGTATTTT	CASRTGLHTDTQYF
many	TRBV4-3	TRBJ2-5	TRBD2	TGCGCCAGCAGCCAAGGTCTAGCGGGAGTGGAGACCCAGTACTTC	CASSQGLAGVETQYF
many	TRBV6-5	TRBJ2-3	-	TGTGCCAGCAGTTACAAAAATACGCAGTATTTT	CASSYKNTQYF
many	TRBV27	TRBJ2-7	TRBD1	TGTGCCAGCAGTCCAGCGGACAGGGCCGTCTACGAGCAGTACTTC	CASSPADRAVYEQYF
-	TRBV14	TRBJ2-7	TRBD2	TGTGCCAGCAGCCGGGGGGGGAAGCGGACCTACGAGCAGTACTTC	CASSRGGKRTYEQYF
-	TRBV18	TRBJ2-2	-	TGTGCCAGCTCACCACTGAGAACGGGCTCATCGAACACCGGGGAGCTGTTTTTT	CASSPLRTGSSNTGELFF
many	TRBV19	TRBJ2-1	TRBD2	TGTGCCAGTAGCCGTAACCCGGGAGGGGCCGGTTACAATGAGCAGTTCTTC	CASSRNPGGAGYNEQFF
many	TRBV9	TRBJ2-5	-	TGTGCCAGCAGCCCAGGGGGGGGAGAGACCCAGTACTTC	CASSPGGGETQYF
many	TRBV7-2	TRBJ2-5	-	TGTGCCAGCAGCTTAGGACCGAGGGAGACCCAGTACTTC	CASSLGPRETQYF
-	TRBV28	TRBJ1-5	TRBD1	TGTGCCACCAGGCGGAACAGGGGATTCTATAGCAATCAGCCCCAGCATTTT	CATRRNRGFYSNQPQHF
many	TRBV10-1	TRBJ2-3	TRBD2	TGCGCCAGCAGTGAGAGGCAGGGTGGAAGCTCCAGACTAGCGGGGAGAAAGCTAACAGATACGCAGTATTTT	CASSERQGGSSRLAGRKLTDTQYF
many	TRBV7-7	TRBJ2-5	TRBD1	TGTGCTAGCAGCTTAGACAGGGGAGAGACCCAGTACTTC	CASSLDRGETQYF
many	TRBV7-3	TRBJ2-5	TRBD1	TGTGCCAGCAGCTTATTGGGACAGGGGGCGCGAGAGACCCAGTACTTC	CASSLLGQGARETQYF
many	TRBV6-2/TRBV6-3	TRBJ2-7	-	TGTGCCAGCAGTTACTCCGGACGTGACGAGCAGTACTTC	CASSYSGRDEQYF
many	TRBV3-1	TRBJ1-4	-	TGTGCCAGCAGCACCTACACAGGTGAAAAACTGTTTTTT	CASSTYTGEKLFF
many	TRBV6-1	TRBJ1-2	-	TGTGCCAGCAGTGCTGGCTCCTACTATGGCTACACCTTC	CASSAGSYYGYTF
many	TRBV11-3	TRBJ2-1	TRBD1	TGTGCCAGCAGCTTAGGGACAGGGAAAGAGCAGTTCTTC	CASSLGTGKEQFF
many	TRBV5-1	TRBJ2-3	TRBD2	TGCGCCAGCAGCTTGAGAACTAGCGGAGAGGGTACGCAGTATTTT	CASSLRTSGEGTQYF
-	TRBV14	TRBJ2-5	TRBD2	TGTGCCAGCCAAAGCGGGAAGGAGACCCAGTACTTC	CASQSGKETQYF
many	TRBV7-2	TRBJ2-1	TRBD2	TGTGCCAGCAGCTTAGCCAGGACTAGCGGGAGAAGGCTTGAGCAGTTCTTC	CASSLARTSGRRLEQFF
many	TRBV12-3/TRBV12-4	TRBJ2-7	-	TGTGCCAGCAGACTGAGACAGGGAGGGGCCTACGAGCAGTACTTC	CASRLRQGGAYEQYF
many	TRBV30	TRBJ2-1	-	TGTGCCTGGAGTGTATGGCCGGGTAACTCCTACAATGAGCAGTTCTTC	CAWSVWPGNSYNEQFF
many	TRBV12-3/TRBV12-4	TRBJ2-3	-	TGTGCCAGCAGTGTGAGGACGGGGAATACGCAGTATTTT	CASSVRTGNTQYF
-	TRBV28	TRBJ2-3	TRBD2	TGTGCCAGCAACCCCACGGGACTAGCGGACACAGATACGCAGTATTTT	CASNPTGLADTDTQYF
many	TRBV7-2	TRBJ2-1	-	TGTGCCAGCAGAGCTGGGACTTACAATGAGCAGTTCTTC	CASRAGTYNEQFF
-	TRBV28	TRBJ1-2	TRBD1	TGTGCCAGCAGCACGACCCCCTACAGGGGAACTAACTATGGCTACACCTTC	CASSTTPYRGTNYGYTF
many	TRBV5-1	TRBJ2-1	-	TGCGCCAGCAGCTTTGGGGGGAAGGGGAAAGGTGAGCAGTTCTTC	CASSFGGKGKGEQFF
many	TRBV27	TRBJ2-7	-	TGTGCCAGCGGCCGGGGGCAGGGCGAGCAGTACTTC	CASGRGQGEQYF
few	TRBV18	TRBJ2-7	-	TGTGCCAGCTCACCAAGTGATGGGCGCGAGCAGTACTTC	CASSPSDGREQYF
many	TRBV6-9	TRBJ2-5	-	TGTGCCAGCATAAGTCTCTGGGGGATGAAGACCCAGTACTTC	CASISLWGMKTQYF
many	TRBV30	TRBJ2-7	-	TGTGCCTGGCAGACCCAGGGAACTCACGGGGAGCAGTACTTC	CAWQTQGTHGEQYF
many	TRBV15	TRBJ2-1	TRBD2	TGTGCCACCAGTGGCGGGAGGGGGGGCAATGAGCAGTTCTTC	CATSGGRGGNEQFF
-	TRBV28	TRBJ1-4	TRBD1	TGTGCCAGCGGTTTAGGACAGGCGGGTGAAAACCTGTTTTTT	CASGLGQAGENLFF
many	TRBV20-1	TRBJ2-4	-	TGCAGTGCTAGCTCGTCGACCGTGGCCATTCAGTACTTC	CSASSSTVAIQYF
many	TRBV4-3	TRBJ2-3	TRBD2	TGCGCCAGCAGCCAAGAAGGAGCGGGATCCACAGATACGCAGTATTTT	CASSQEGAGSTDTQYF
many	TRBV6-2/TRBV6-3	TRBJ2-7	TRBD2	TGTGCCAGCAGTTACAGTTGGTCTAGCGGACCCTACGAGCAGTACTTC	CASSYSWSSGPYEQYF
few	TRBV28	TRBJ1-4	-	TGTGCCAGCTCACGTGGGGGGGAATGGGCTGAAAAACTGTTTTTT	CASSRGGEWAEKLFF
many	TRBV2	TRBJ2-3	-	TGTGCCAGACCACAGCCTCAAGACACCTTGAACACAGATACGCAGTATTTT	CARPQPQDTLNTDTQYF
few	TRBV12-3/TRBV12-4	TRBJ2-1	-	TGTGCCAGCAGTTTCCCTAAGGGGGAGCAGTTCTTC	CASSFPKGEQFF
many	TRBV3-1	TRBJ1-2	TRBD1	TGTGCCAGCAGCCTGGGACAGGGGTATCGGCGATATGGCTACACCTTC	CASSLGQGYRRYGYTF
many	TRBV9	TRBJ2-5	-	TGTGCCAGCAGCGTTTCCGGGGCCGGGGGGACCCAGTACTTC	CASSVSGAGGTQYF
many	TRBV12-3/TRBV12-4	TRBJ2-7	-	TGTGCCAGCAGACGGGATACAAGTGACGAGCAGTACTTC	CASRRDTSDEQYF
many	TRBV20-1	TRBJ2-1	-	TGCAGTGCTAGAGTCAGACTCAATGAGCAGTTCTTC	CSARVRLNEQFF
many	TRBV5-5	TRBJ2-7	-	TGTGCCAGCAGCTTGATTAGCTCCTACGAGCAGTACTTC	CASSLISSYEQYF
many	TRBV4-1	TRBJ2-1	TRBD2	TGCGCCAGCAGCCAAGATCAGTGGCTAGCGGAAAACAATGAGCAGTTCTTC	CASSQDQWLAENNEQFF
many	TRBV4-2	TRBJ2-2	-	TGTGCCAGCAGCCAACAACAGAACACCGGGGAGCTGTTTTTT	CASSQQQNTGELFF
many	TRBV2	TRBJ2-3	-	TGTGCCAGCAGTGAAGACGGCACAGATACGCAGTATTTT	CASSEDGTDTQYF
-	TRBV19	TRBJ2-3	-	TGTGCCAGTAGTATACGGAGGGAAGGCACAGATACGCAGTATTTT	CASSIRREGTDTQYF
many	TRBV2	TRBJ2-1	-	TGTGCCAGCACCCGGGACATCTCCTACAATGAGCAGTTCTTC	CASTRDISYNEQFF
many	TRBV11-2	TRBJ2-1	-	TGTGCCAGCAGGGACTCTTACAATGAGCAGTTCTTC	CASRDSYNEQFF